This T cell receptor (beta chain) came from a study of T cells in narcolepsy. Study-wide background: Healthy controls were enrolled alongside patients with narcolepsy type 1 or type 2.

Points from the study as a whole: Blood of same and different patients, but not healthy controls, reportedly held recurring autoreactive clonotypes. Autoreactive clone sequences were missing from some blood memory CD4+ repertoires.

Generated by immunoSEQ multiplex PCR, the TCRdb table keeps only in-frame clones and is missing some. This sample carries some 25,000 clones, 85% of them seen once, and the ten largest clones take 10%. A word on this clone: What it recognizes is unknown.

V was trimmed by 3 bases and J by 7 bases, leaving 10 bases between them. The CDR3 is 12 residues long. Sequences were obtained from memory (CD45RA-) CD4+ T cells from blood. The chain couples TRBV5-3 to TRBJ1-1, with D unclear. TRBV5-3 is reported as an ORF; its role is uncertain. This TCR derives from a human donor in good health. The CDR3 DNA reads TGTGCCAGAAGCTCCCATATGATTGAAGCTTTCTTT. This sequence encodes CARSSHMIEAFF.